The 17 T cell receptor beta chains in this list originate from one sample, sequenced in a study of blood T cell repertoires in COVID-19. Using immunoSEQ multiplex PCR, the repertoire was profiled, and TCRdb retains in-frame clones only, with some absent. The data show some 200,000 clones, 84% seen once. Sequencing input: PBMCs or T cells enriched from blood (not recorded which). The receptors originated from a man between 40 and 49 years old who had recovered from COVID-19.

This chain uses TRBV27 with TRBJ1-2; 9 bases agree with TRBD1. Germline V CDR1 and CDR2: MNHEY, SMNVEV (reference sequence). V was pared by 6 bases and J by 8 bases, with 13 bases of the junction left unmatched. The CDR3 has 15 amino acids. Written as DNA, the CDR3 is TGTGCCAGCAGCAAACTCCGGGACAGGGAGGAAGGCTACACCTTC. Protein: CASSKLRDREEGYTF.

CDR3 loop: CSASAQGLGNQPQHF. The CDR3 nucleotides read TGCAGTGCTAGTGCTCAGGGTCTCGGCAATCAGCCCCAGCATTTT. The chain has TRBV20-1 and TRBJ1-5; a possible D gene is TRBD1 (5 bases). Germline V gene lookup returns CDR1 DFQATT and CDR2 SNEGSKA (reference sequence). The CDR3 loop spans 15 amino acids. V lost 3 bases, J lost 2 bases, and 14 bases lay in between.

The J gene is TRBJ1-3, the V gene TRBV7-2; TRBD1 is a possible D gene (6 bases). Trimming stripped 7 bases from V and 1 base from J, with 14 bases between. Per the germline V gene, CDR1 is SGHTA and CDR2 is FQGNSA. The CDR3 totals 15 residues. This chain's CDR3 is CASTLWGTSGNTIYF. CDR3 DNA: TGTGCCAGCACATTATGGGGGACATCTGGAAACACCATATATTTT.

The V call is TRBV5-1, the J call TRBJ2-3, with D perhaps TRBD2 (5 bases). Germline V gives CDR1 SGHRS, CDR2 YFSETQ. This CDR3 is built from 15 residues. CDR3 in amino acids: CATKPTGIGTDTQYF. The CDR3 DNA reads as TGCGCGACCAAACCCACGGGGATTGGTACAGATACGCAGTATTTT.

This chain uses TRBV3-1 (or the pseudogene TRBV3-2) with TRBJ2-5, with 7 positions matching TRBD1. Germline CDR1 and CDR2: LGHDT and YNNKEL (reference sequence). The CDR3 is made up of 13 amino acids. V lost 4 bases, J lost 9 bases, and 8 bases stayed unmatched. DNA of the CDR3: TGTGCCAGCAGCCCTAACAGGGGACACGCCCAGTACTTC. The encoded protein is CASSPNRGHAQYF.

J is TRBJ1-4 and V is TRBV28; D is possibly TRBD1 (6 bases). CDR1 MDHEN and CDR2 SYDVKM come from the germline V gene. The CDR3 covers 15 residues. V was trimmed by 2 bases and J by 4 bases, leaving 11 bases between them. CDR3 protein: CASSLRGAGNEKLFF. In DNA, the CDR3 is TGTGCCAGCAGTTTACGGGGGGCGGGTAATGAAAAACTGTTTTTT.

This clone was counted a few times. The gene calls are TRBV9 and TRBJ1-1; no reliable D call. Trimming stripped 5 bases from V and 4 bases from J, with 15 bases between. The CDR3 loop spans 14 amino acids. The germline gives CDR1 SGDLS, CDR2 YYNGEE. The CDR3 region is CASSSPTRGTEAFF. Written as DNA, the CDR3 is TGTGCCAGCAGTTCCCCCACCCGGGGCACTGAAGCTTTCTTT. The variable domain in full, completed from reference TRBV9 and TRBJ1-1, reads DSGVTQTPKHLITATGQRVTLRCSPRSGDLSVYWYQQSLDQGLQFLIQYYNGEERAKGNILERFSAQQFPDLHSELNLSSLELGDSALYFCASSSPTRGTEAFFGQGTRLTVV.

This sequence joins TRBV11-2 and TRBJ2-5; D might be TRBD2 (6 bases). The V gene's germline CDR1 is SGHAT and CDR2 FQNNGV. V dropped 5 bases and J dropped 2 bases, with 15 bases sitting between them. This CDR3 region has 15 residues. This CDR3 is CASSLLRGFQETQYF. The CDR3 nucleotides are TGTGCCAGCAGCCTACTACGGGGGTTTCAAGAGACCCAGTACTTC.

The rearrangement uses TRBV19 and TRBJ1-5; 7 bases are shared with TRBD1. After removal of 6 bases from V and 6 bases from J, the junction contained 14 bases not matched to a gene. The CDR3 totals 16 residues. Germline V gives CDR1 LNHDA, CDR2 SQIVND (reference sequence). The CDR3 here is CASSSPQGGVSQPQHF. CDR3 nucleotides: TGTGCCAGTAGCTCCCCTCAGGGGGGTGTGAGTCAGCCCCAGCATTTT.

The V gene is TRBV12-3 or TRBV12-4, the J gene TRBJ1-2; no firm D call. There are 13 residues in the CDR3. Trimming stripped 5 bases from V and 2 bases from J, with 9 bases between. Written as DNA, the CDR3 is TGTGCCAGCAGTCCCCTGCGGAACTATGGCTACACCTTC. Protein: CASSPLRNYGYTF.

This clone occurred a few times. V usage is TRBV7-8 and J usage is TRBJ1-1, with 7 bases fitting TRBD1. The germline CDR1 and CDR2 sequences are SGHVS and FQNEAQ. The CDR3 covers 15 residues. V lost 5 bases, J lost 2 bases, and 8 bases stayed unmatched. CDR3 amino acids: CASSAEDRLNTEAFF. The CDR3 DNA sequence: TGTGCCAGCAGCGCCGAGGACAGGCTTAACACTGAAGCTTTCTTT.

V is TRBV7-3 and J is TRBJ2-1, with 8 bases aligning to TRBD2. Germline CDR1 SGHTA, CDR2 FQGTGA. Trimming took 5 bases from V and 4 from J; bases not matched to a gene: 7. The CDR3 is made up of 15 amino acids. The CDR3 DNA reads TGTGCCAGCAGCCCCCATGGCGGGGGGTACAATGAGCAGTTCTTC. It is translated as CASSPHGGGYNEQFF.

The J gene is TRBJ1-2, the V gene TRBV19, with 7 bases that match TRBD1. With 3 bases clipped from V and 2 bases from J, the junction kept 12 bases outside the gene matches. The CDR3 extends over 17 amino acids. Germline V lookup: CDR1 LNHDA, CDR2 SQIVND (reference sequence). CDR3 region: CASSILTRGQTNYGYTF. Here the CDR3 DNA reads TGTGCCAGTAGTATCTTAACTAGGGGACAGACGAACTATGGCTACACCTTC. Full variable domain (remainder filled in from reference TRBV19 and TRBJ1-2): DGGITQSPKYLFRKEGQNVTLSCEQNLNHDAMYWYRQDPGQGLRLIYYSQIVNDFQKGDIAEGYSVSREKKESFPLTVTSAQKNPTAFYLCASSILTRGQTNYGYTFGSGTRLTVV.

This chain joins TRBV6-5 and TRBJ1-2; D uncertain. The germline V and J ends were trimmed by 2 bases and 6 bases, with 16 bases remaining between them. The CDR3 covers 15 residues. Germline-derived CDR1 and CDR2 are MNHEY and SVGAGI. CDR3 sequence: CASSYAGGRADGYTF. The CDR3 DNA is TGTGCCAGCAGTTACGCTGGCGGTCGAGCGGATGGCTACACCTTC.

The chain employs TRBV9 and TRBJ1-1; D uncertain. This CDR3 comprises 14 residues. Germline assignment: CDR1 SGDLS and CDR2 YYNGEE. V lost 3 bases and J lost 1, with 10 bases in between. The CDR3 spells CASSARPGNTEAFF. CDR3 sequence (DNA): TGTGCCAGCAGCGCACGCCCCGGGAACACTGAAGCTTTCTTT.

This clone was counted a few times. V gene TRBV29-1 combines with J gene TRBJ1-1; D is perhaps TRBD1 (5 bases). CDR1 SQVTM and CDR2 ANQGSEA come from the germline V gene. The V and J ends lost 7 bases and 1 base respectively, with 10 bases between them. This CDR3 is built from 12 residues. The CDR3 DNA reads TGCAGCGGGACCACAGGGAACACTGAAGCTTTCTTT. Translating gives CSGTTGNTEAFF. Complete variable domain (other parts from reference TRBV29-1 and TRBJ1-1): SAVISQKPSRDICQRGTSLTIQCQVDSQVTMMFWYRQQPGQSLTLIATANQGSEATYESGFVIDKFPISRPNLTFSTLTVSNMSPEDSSIYLCSGTTGNTEAFFGQGTRLTVV.

This CDR3 reads CASKGGGGPNTEAFF. CDR3 DNA: TGCGCCAGCAAAGGGGGCGGAGGCCCCAACACTGAAGCTTTCTTT. This chain joins TRBV5-1 and TRBJ1-1; 7 bases fit TRBD1. Germline V CDR1 and CDR2: SGHRS, YFSETQ. CDR3 size: 15 residues. Losses at the gene ends were 6 bases for V and 2 bases for J; bases not matched to a gene: 10.